A selection of T cell receptor beta chains follows, all from one sample in a study of cytomegalovirus exposure and HLA in healthy donors. Generated by immunoSEQ multiplex PCR, the TCRdb table keeps only in-frame clones and is missing some. The sample contains 150,000 or so clones, 77% of which appear only once. Specimen: PBMCs. These receptors all come from a woman in her 30s in good health and CMV-seronegative. CDR3s include the opening cysteine and the closing phenylalanine or tryptophan. Fields, in order: CDR3 length, V gene, J gene, CDR3 protein.

CDR3 length: 11
V gene: TRBV20-1
J gene: TRBJ2-7
CDR3 protein: CSARAPGGPYF

CDR3 length: 16
V gene: TRBV7-9
J gene: TRBJ2-7
CDR3 protein: CSSSPTSGGLSYEQYF

CDR3 length: 13
V gene: TRBV6-1
J gene: TRBJ2-1
CDR3 protein: CASSTTSYNEQFF

CDR3 length: 16
V gene: TRBV19
J gene: TRBJ2-1
CDR3 protein: CASRGLAKSSYNEQFF

CDR3 length: 15
V gene: TRBV4-3
J gene: TRBJ1-2
CDR3 protein: CASSVRQGWEHGYTF

CDR3 length: 15
V gene: TRBV2
J gene: TRBJ1-5
CDR3 protein: CASRTGWGSNQPQHF

CDR3 length: 16
V gene: TRBV7-9
J gene: TRBJ1-5
CDR3 protein: CASSEGTAFSNQPQHF

CDR3 length: 16
V gene: TRBV6-6
J gene: TRBJ2-3
CDR3 protein: CASRLTSGVSTDTQYF

CDR3 length: 12
V gene: TRBV2
J gene: TRBJ2-3
CDR3 protein: CASSLQAMTQYF

CDR3 length: 18
V gene: TRBV6-1
J gene: TRBJ1-5
CDR3 protein: CASSEALRGGYSNQPQHF

CDR3 length: 16
V gene: TRBV25-1
J gene: TRBJ1-4
CDR3 protein: CASSVTGLPTNEKLFF

CDR3 length: 14
V gene: TRBV5-1
J gene: TRBJ1-1
CDR3 protein: CASARQDLNTEAFF

CDR3 length: 15
V gene: TRBV5-1
J gene: TRBJ1-1
CDR3 protein: CASSLKQGENTEAFF

CDR3 length: 19
V gene: TRBV21-1
J gene: TRBJ2-3
CDR3 protein: CASSKGSLAGQTSTDTQYF